The 21 T cell receptor beta chains presented below share a single source sample, sequenced in a study of technical replicates of blood from a few donors. Clones were read by immunoSEQ multiplex PCR, and TCRdb kept only the in-frame ones, dropping some. This sample has about 16,000 clones, with more than 75% found just once. Sequenced sample: PBMCs. The receptors come from a human donor in good health.

This chain joins TRBV9 and TRBJ1-1; D may be TRBD1 (6 bases). Germline values: CDR1 SGDLS, CDR2 YYNGEE. The CDR3 runs to 15 residues. V was clipped by 0 bases and J by 4 bases, with 13 bases between them. The CDR3 sequence is CASSVVGGRSTEAFF. CDR3 DNA: TGTGCCAGCAGCGTAGTCGGGGGGCGGAGCACTGAAGCTTTCTTT.

The chain uses TRBV4-1 and TRBJ2-3; TRBD1 matches 8 bases. The germline gives CDR1 MGHRA, CDR2 YSYEKL. The CDR3 sequence is 17 residues long. The trim removed 0 bases at V and 5 bases at J, leaving 10 bases unmatched. CDR3 region: CASSQDRTGFTQDTQYF. Written as DNA, the CDR3 is TGCGCCAGCAGCCAAGATCGGACAGGGTTCACCCAAGATACGCAGTATTTT.

The chain combines TRBV19 with TRBJ2-5; 12 nucleotides align to TRBD2. The CDR3 consists of 18 residues. Unmatched junction bases numbered 12, after V lost 5 bases and J lost 2 bases. In germline, CDR1 is LNHDA, CDR2 SQIVND (reference sequence). CDR3 residues: CASSARTSGIRGQETQYF. CDR3 DNA sequence: TGTGCCAGTAGTGCCCGGACTAGCGGGATCCGTGGACAAGAGACCCAGTACTTC.

The chain employs TRBV7-6 and TRBJ2-1, with 8 positions matching TRBD2. This CDR3 has 17 amino acids. Germline assignment: CDR1 SGHVS and CDR2 FNYEAQ. V trimming: 1 base; J trimming: 0 bases; junction bases outside the gene matches: 5. The CDR3 protein is CASSLGGAGASYNEQFF. DNA for the CDR3: TGTGCCAGCAGCTTAGGAGGAGCGGGAGCCTCCTACAATGAGCAGTTCTTC.

The rearrangement joins TRBV6-5 to TRBJ1-2; a possible D gene is TRBD1 (6 bases). Trimming took 2 bases from V and 6 from J, leaving 10 bases between them. CDR3 size: 13 residues. The germline gives CDR1 MNHEY, CDR2 SVGAGI. The CDR3 DNA is TGTGCCAGCAGTTACCTTAACAGGGATGGCTACACCTTC. It codes for CASSYLNRDGYTF.

This clone was recorded a few times. This rearrangement joins TRBV27 to TRBJ1-4, with a possible D match to TRBD1 (5 bases). V was cut by 2 bases and J by 1 base, with 5 bases left in between. CDR3 length equals 14 residues. CDR1 is MNHEY and CDR2 is SMNVEV in the germline V gene (reference sequence). DNA of the CDR3: TGTGCCAGCAGTTTACAGGGAACTAATGAAAAACTGTTTTTT. Amino acids: CASSLQGTNEKLFF. The variable domain in full, with the rest retrieved from reference TRBV27 and TRBJ1-4, is EAQVTQNPRYLITVTGKKLTVTCSQNMNHEYMSWYRQDPGLGLRQIYYSMNVEVTDKGDVPEGYKVSRKEKRNFPLILESPSPNQTSLYFCASSLQGTNEKLFFGSGTQLSVL.

V is TRBV15 and J is TRBJ2-7, with a tentative D call TRBD1 (7 bases). V gave up 3 bases and J gave up 3 bases, with 18 bases separating them. The CDR3 is made up of 16 amino acids. Germline-derived CDR1 and CDR2 are LNHNV and YYDKDF (reference sequence). This CDR3 reads CATSREGTAGYYEQYF. The CDR3, as DNA: TGTGCCACCAGCAGGGAGGGGACAGCCGGCTACTACGAGCAGTACTTC.

The chain is built from TRBV10-3 and TRBJ2-7; D is possibly TRBD1 (6 bases). CDR3 size: 13 residues. Trimming cost V 1 base and J 4 bases, with 8 bases left between them. From germline, CDR1 is ENHRY and CDR2 SYGVKD. The CDR3 loop reads CAISELTGYEQYF. The CDR3 DNA sequence: TGTGCCATCAGTGAGTTAACAGGGTACGAGCAGTACTTC.

This rearrangement joins TRBV6-6 to TRBJ2-7, with no clear D. The V gene lost 0 bases and the J gene lost 1 base, with 13 bases spanning the gap. The length of the CDR3 is 16 residues. Germline V gene lookup returns CDR1 MNHNY and CDR2 SVGAGI (reference sequence). DNA for the CDR3: TGTGCCAGCAGTTACTCGACATCGGTGGTGTCCTACGAGCAGTACTTC. Protein: CASSYSTSVVSYEQYF.

This chain connects TRBV7-9 to TRBJ2-7, with 7 bases lining up with TRBD2. Unmatched junction bases numbered 6, after V lost 5 bases and J lost 2 bases. CDR1 is SEHNR and CDR2 is FQNEAQ in the germline V gene (reference sequence). The CDR3 is 14 amino acids. CDR3 protein: CASSPGTMTYEQYF. CDR3 DNA sequence: TGTGCCAGCAGCCCCGGGACTATGACCTACGAGCAGTACTTC.

The chain recombines TRBV6-5 with TRBJ2-7; D may be TRBD1 (6 bases). V was shortened by 2 bases and J by 1 base, with 12 bases between the two germline ends. The CDR3 is made up of 15 amino acids. Looked up from germline, CDR1 is MNHEY and CDR2 is SVGAGI. The CDR3 bases are TGTGCCAGCAGTTACAGGGCAGGGGTTTCCTACGAGCAGTACTTC. Its protein is CASSYRAGVSYEQYF.

The chain uses TRBV7-2 and TRBJ2-5; 8 bases agree with TRBD1. This CDR3 is 14 amino acids long. Germline CDR1 reads SGHTA; CDR2 reads FQGNSA. The V segment lost 5 bases and the J segment 5 bases; nucleotides outside the gene matches: 7. CDR3 nucleotide sequence: TGTGCCAGCAGCGCGGGACAGGCGGGGGAGACCCAGTACTTC. It encodes CASSAGQAGETQYF.

The CDR3 loop is CASGLPSHRSREHSYEQYF. The DNA of the CDR3 is TGTGCTAGTGGTTTGCCCTCTCATCGTTCGCGGGAGCACTCCTACGAGCAGTACTTC. The chain recombines TRBV12-5 with TRBJ2-7; TRBD2 matches 7 bases. Germline V gene sequence: CDR1 LGHNT, CDR2 FRNRAP. V lost 2 bases to trimming and J lost 0 bases; unmatched junction nucleotides: 16. The CDR3 extends over 19 amino acids.

This chain uses TRBV27 with TRBJ2-6, with 9 bases that match TRBD1. The V gene end was trimmed by 6 bases and the J gene end by 1 base; junction bases not matched to a gene: 7. This CDR3 is built from 17 residues. Per the germline V gene, CDR1 is MNHEY and CDR2 is SMNVEV (reference sequence). The CDR3, as DNA: TGTGCCAGCAGGGCCGGGACAGGGATTTCTGGGGCCAACGTCCTGACTTTC. Its translation: CASRAGTGISGANVLTF.

The V call is TRBV11-2, the J call TRBJ1-2; D is uncertain. CDR1 SGHAT and CDR2 FQNNGV come from the germline V gene. The CDR3 has 12 amino acids. V dropped 5 bases and J dropped 5 bases, with 9 bases sitting between them. CDR3 in DNA: TGTGCCAGCAGCCGACCGGGGTATGGCTACACCTTC. Translating it yields CASSRPGYGYTF.

In its sample, this clone was seen once. The rearrangement joins TRBV20-1 to TRBJ2-7; possible D gene TRBD2, 5 bases. The CDR3 length is 11 residues. Trimming took off 6 bases at V and 4 bases at J, with 10 bases between the two ends. Looked up from germline, CDR1 is DFQATT and CDR2 is SNEGSKA (reference sequence). This CDR3 reads CSAPWRYEQYF. In DNA, the CDR3 is TGCAGTGCACCCTGGAGGTACGAGCAGTACTTC.

The chain recombines TRBV7-9 with TRBJ2-2; 8 positions match TRBD1. The CDR3 runs 16 residues. Germline V gene lookup returns CDR1 SEHNR and CDR2 FQNEAQ (reference sequence). V dropped 5 bases and J dropped 0; count of bases not matched to a gene: 5. The CDR3 loop reads CASSPDRAPNTGELFF. The DNA for the CDR3 is TGTGCCAGCAGCCCGGACAGGGCTCCGAACACCGGGGAGCTGTTTTTT.

This clone occurred once. This chain connects TRBV27 to TRBJ1-1, with 7 bases fitting TRBD1. Losses at the gene ends were 2 bases for V and 1 base for J; bases not matched to a gene: 7. Germline CDR1 MNHEY, CDR2 SMNVEV (reference sequence). This CDR3 comprises 16 residues. CDR3 bases: TGTGCCAGCAGTTTAGGTGCGGGACAGCAGAACACTGAAGCTTTCTTT. It yields the protein CASSLGAGQQNTEAFF.

The rearrangement joins TRBV27 to TRBJ2-7; 7 nucleotides match TRBD2. V shed 7 bases, J shed 0 bases, and the junction held 9 bases outside the gene matches. The germline CDR1 and CDR2 sequences are MNHEY and SMNVEV (reference sequence). This CDR3 is 15 amino acids long. This CDR3 reads CASTPSSSGSYEQYF. The CDR3 DNA sequence: TGTGCCAGCACCCCTAGCTCTAGCGGCTCCTACGAGCAGTACTTC.

This clone was recorded once. The V and J genes are TRBV19 and TRBJ2-5; 7 bases fit TRBD2. The germline V gene has CDR1 LNHDA and CDR2 SQIVND (reference sequence). The CDR3 loop spans 16 amino acids. V trimming: 3 bases; J trimming: 5 bases; junction bases outside the gene matches: 12. The CDR3, as DNA: TGTGCCAGTAGTATTGGAGTCGGGACTATGGGGGAGACCCAGTACTTC. It specifies CASSIGVGTMGETQYF.

V usage is TRBV27 and J usage is TRBJ2-7; TRBD1 is a possible D gene (5 bases). V was clipped by 5 bases and J by 3 bases, with 11 bases between them. The V gene's germline CDR1 is MNHEY and CDR2 SMNVEV (reference sequence). CDR3 length: 13 amino acids. For the CDR3, the DNA is TGTGCCAGCAGTCCCCAGGGAAGCTACGAGCAGTACTTC. Protein product: CASSPQGSYEQYF.